Each of the 12 T cell receptor beta chains below was sequenced from the same sample in a study of blood T cell repertoires in COVID-19. The assay was immunoSEQ multiplex PCR, and TCRdb's table has in-frame clones only and misses some. Of tens of thousands of clones listed, about nine tenths are singletons. Sequenced material: peripheral blood. The receptors were gathered from a woman aged 50 to 60 with acute or convalescent COVID-19.

V gene TRBV3-1 (or the pseudogene TRBV3-2) combines with J gene TRBJ1-1; no firm D call. The length of the CDR3 is 15 residues. CDR1 is LGHDT, CDR2 YNNKEL, per germline (reference sequence). Trimming removed 0 bases from V and 4 bases from J, with 12 bases in between. The CDR3 region is CASSQEPTSFTEAFF. In DNA form, the CDR3 reads TGTGCCAGCAGCCAAGAGCCCACAAGTTTCACTGAAGCTTTCTTT.

J is TRBJ1-1 and V is TRBV11-2; 7 bases map to TRBD1. This CDR3 is 12 amino acids long. The junction had 7 bases not matched to a gene; V was cut back by 5 bases and J by 10 bases. Germline loops: CDR1 SGHAT, CDR2 FQNNGV. The CDR3 coding sequence is TGTGCCAGCAGCCTGAGGACAGGTGGAGCTTTCTTT. It encodes CASSLRTGGAFF.

The chain combines TRBV6-6 with TRBJ2-2; 8 bases align to TRBD1. Unmatched junction bases numbered 6, after V lost 7 bases and J lost 5 bases. The CDR3 covers 14 residues. The germline V gene encodes CDR1 MNHNY and CDR2 SVGAGI (reference sequence). The CDR3 here is CASTQTGGTGELFF. The CDR3 DNA follows: TGTGCCAGCACCCAAACAGGGGGGACCGGGGAGCTGTTTTTT.

In the case of this clone: Other nucleotide sequences from this sample produce the same CDR3. The chain has TRBV12-3 or TRBV12-4 and TRBJ1-2; D is perhaps TRBD1 (5 bases). V was clipped by 5 bases and J by 2 bases, with 6 bases between them. The CDR3 is 12 amino acids. The CDR3 is CASSPGNYGYTF. CDR3 bases: TGTGCCAGCAGTCCAGGGAACTATGGCTACACCTTC.

V gene TRBV13 combines with J gene TRBJ2-1; a possible D gene is TRBD1 (6 bases). CDR1 is PRHDT and CDR2 is FYEKMQ in the germline V gene (reference sequence). This CDR3 region has 14 residues. Trimming cost V 3 bases and J 4 bases, with 10 bases left between them. The CDR3 DNA follows: TGTGCCAGCAGCTTCGGGACAATTTACAATGAGCAGTTCTTC. It is translated as CASSFGTIYNEQFF.

Here the CDR3 reads CASSLVGRLTGANVLTF. CDR3 DNA sequence: TGCGCCAGCAGCTTGGTGGGGAGGCTTACTGGGGCCAACGTCCTGACTTTC. V gene TRBV5-1 combines with J gene TRBJ2-6; tentatively, D is TRBD2 (6 bases). Germline V CDR1 and CDR2: SGHRS, YFSETQ. V lost 0 bases, J lost 2 bases, and 12 bases lay in between. The CDR3 has 17 residues.

This chain connects TRBV18 to TRBJ1-5; 8 nucleotides agree with TRBD1. From germline, CDR1 is KGHSH and CDR2 LQKENI. The junction had 8 bases not matched to a gene; V was cut back by 3 bases and J by 4 bases. The CDR3 loop spans 16 amino acids. The DNA of the CDR3 is TGTGCCAGCTCACCTCTCGGACAGGGCGGTAATCAGCCCCAGCATTTT. Its translation: CASSPLGQGGNQPQHF.

The gene calls are TRBV6-5 and TRBJ2-7, with 8 bases that match TRBD2. Per germline, CDR1 MNHEY and CDR2 SVGAGI. The V and J ends lost 5 bases and 5 bases, in that order; junction bases with no gene match: 11. This CDR3 region has 15 residues. The CDR3 loop reads CASSPGTRHKHEQYF. The CDR3 coding sequence is TGTGCCAGCAGTCCCGGGACTAGGCATAAACACGAGCAGTACTTC.

The DNA for the CDR3 is TGCGCCAGCAGCGACGGACAGGGGGGCTTGGATCAGCCCCAGCATTTT. Residues: CASSDGQGGLDQPQHF. This chain links TRBV5-1 with TRBJ1-5, with 10 nucleotides matching TRBD1. The germline V gene has CDR1 SGHRS and CDR2 YFSETQ. Trimming cost V 4 bases and J 5 bases; bases outside gene matches: 9. The CDR3 sequence is 16 residues long.

CDR3 coding DNA: TGTGCCAGCAGTGAGGGGGGGACCTATGGCTACACCTTC. Translated: CASSEGGTYGYTF. The chain recombines TRBV6-1 with TRBJ1-2; possible D gene TRBD1, 5 bases. Germline lookup yields CDR1 MNHNS and CDR2 SASEGT. The CDR3 runs 13 residues. The V and J ends lost 3 bases and 4 bases respectively, with 9 bases between them.

The V and J genes are TRBV12-3 or TRBV12-4 and TRBJ2-5; D not certain. The V and J ends lost 8 bases and 5 bases respectively, with 15 bases between them. CDR3 length equals 13 residues. CDR3 nucleotide sequence: TGTGCCAGCCGAGCGCCAGCACGGGAGACCCAGTACTTC. It codes for CASRAPARETQYF.

The CDR3 DNA reads as TGTGCCAGCAGCAAGGGTTGGGCCACTGAAGCTTTCTTT. The encoded protein is CASSKGWATEAFF. The gene calls are TRBV21-1 and TRBJ1-1; TRBD1 was called by the table and not checked on the DNA. TRBV21-1 represents a pseudogene. This CDR3 has 13 residues.